This TCR beta chain was captured by sequencing in a study of cytomegalovirus exposure and HLA in healthy donors. A note on this clone: Antigen: not known.

Study conclusions and caveats: Presence/absence analyses rested on an assumption that sequencing depth was roughly uniform across donors. Researchers catalogued some 160 TCR beta chains as cytomegalovirus-associated.

Donors showed nominal health when sampled, although they likely had unrecorded immune exposures. Germline lookup yields CDR1 SGDLS and CDR2 YYNGEE. The V end lost 3 bases, the J end lost 8 bases, and 12 bases lay between the germline ends. The CDR3 loop spans 13 amino acids. It was with 60 Vbeta and 13 Jbeta primers that the PCR ran. Method: immunoSEQ multiplex PCR; TCRdb's copy keeps in-frame clones and lacks some. In total, the table holds more than 50,000 clones. The sequence derives from a man between 18 and 35 years old in good health and CMV-seropositive. The chain combines TRBV9 with TRBJ2-1; weak D call: TRBD1 (5 bases). The sequenced sample consisted of PBMCs. Here the CDR3 DNA reads TGTGCCAGCAGCGCAACGACAGTGGATGAGCAGTTCTTC. Amino acid sequence: CASSATTVDEQFF.